This TCR beta chain was sequenced in a study of OX40 agonist ivuxolimab in advanced cancers. Study context: Three individuals attained partial responses, comprising one hepatocellular carcinoma case and two cutaneous melanoma cases. Whole-study findings and limits: At 0.1-3.0 mg/kg, partial responders had clonal expansion among the lowest observed.

This clone was counted a few times. Its matching antigen is unknown. This CDR3 contains 13 residues. Trimming removed 8 bases at V and 7 bases at J, with 17 bases between. CDR1 MNHEY and CDR2 SVGAGI come from the germline V gene. Clones were read by immunoSEQ multiplex PCR, and TCRdb kept only the in-frame ones, dropping some. Found here are 60,000 to 95,000 clones, more than 90% of them singletons; the top ten hold roughly 0.37%. The material sequenced was CD4+ or CD8+ T cells sorted from blood, taken in a trial of the OX40 agonist ivuxolimab. The origin of this receptor is an adult with an advanced solid tumor such as melanoma, head and neck, liver or kidney cancer. The rearrangement joins TRBV6-5 to TRBJ1-2; D perhaps matches TRBD1 (6 bases). Here the CDR3 DNA reads TGTGCCAGCCGGGACACGGCCTCCAGTGGCTACACCTTC. It encodes CASRDTASSGYTF.